The clone carrying this T cell receptor beta chain was counted many times. Trimming pared 5 bases from V and 3 bases from J, leaving 14 bases between. Germline V CDR1 and CDR2: SGHTA, FQGNSA. The CDR3 consists of 14 residues. TCRdb reprocessed the RT-PCR reads with MiXCR, giving one entry per CDR3 protein. The data contain approximately 720,000 distinct CDR3 sequences, 12% to 15% of them seen just once; the ten biggest clones take up 3.6%. The rearrangement joins TRBV7-2 to TRBJ2-7; weak D call: TRBD1 (6 bases). The material sequenced was memory CD4+ T cells from blood. This clonotype was obtained from a female donor in good health, serving as a healthy control. CDR3 DNA: TGTGCCAGCAGCCCTGGGGGCCCCCTCTACGAGCAGTACTTC. Amino acids: CASSPGGPLYEQYF.